Listed below are T cell receptor beta chains from one sample, sequenced in a study of vaccination and CD4 T cells after COVID-19. TCRdb called the PCR reads again in MiXCR, with one record for every CDR3 protein. The sample yields around 8,300 distinct CDR3 sequences, around 55% seen once. These receptors have no known antigen. Sequenced here: cultured CD4+ T cells from blood, sampled after SARS-CoV-2 vaccination. These receptors all come from a human donor with COVID-19. Each CDR3 is given with its conserved first and last residue. A D gene is named only where the DNA matches it firmly. Not all rows give a size; the values are once, few, many and, for expanded clones, a class.

TRBV5-4	TRBJ2-2	TRBD1	NA	CASSRGQGPGELFF	TGTGCCAGCAGCCGGGGACAGGGCCCCGGGGAGCTGTTTTTT
TRBV20-1	TRBJ2-7	NA	NA	CSAHHGGQYF	TGCAGTGCTCACCATGGGGGCCAGTACTTC
TRBV20-1	TRBJ1-1	TRBD1	few	CSARISGTGGRTEAFF	TGCAGTGCTAGAATCTCCGGGACAGGGGGTAGGACTGAAGCTTTCTTT
TRBV27	TRBJ1-6	NA	NA	CASSLWGGRGNPSSYNSPLHF	TGTGCCAGCAGTTTATGGGGCGGTAGGGGAAACCCTAGCTCCTATAATTCACCCCTCCACTTT
TRBV11-2	TRBJ2-3	NA	NA	CASSFTRGASDTQYF	TGTGCCAGCAGCTTTACCCGGGGGGCTTCAGATACGCAGTATTTT
TRBV10-3	TRBJ1-5	NA	few	CAISAGFAQPQHF	TGTGCCATCAGCGCAGGGTTTGCTCAGCCCCAGCATTTT
TRBV11-2	TRBJ2-2	TRBD2	once	CASSPPGTRANTGELFF	TGTGCCAGCAGCCCCCCCGGGACTAGGGCTAACACCGGGGAGCTGTTTTTT
TRBV20-1	TRBJ2-1	NA	NA	CSAPWGGPWNEQFF	TGCAGTGCCCCCTGGGGGGGCCCATGGAATGAGCAGTTCTTC
TRBV20-1	TRBJ2-7	NA	NA	CSAPGGGEQYF	TGCAGTGCGCCAGGAGGGGGCGAGCAGTACTTC
TRBV11-2	TRBJ1-1	NA	NA	CASSLAATAFF	TGTGCCAGCAGCTTAGCTGCTACGGCTTTCTTT
TRBV19	TRBJ1-4	NA	once	CASSTPKGNNEKLFF	TGTGCCAGTAGTACCCCCAAAGGCAACAATGAAAAACTGTTTTTT
TRBV6-1	TRBJ1-5	TRBD1	few	CASSRGQGDQPQHF	TGTGCCAGCAGCCGAGGACAGGGCGATCAGCCCCAGCATTTT
TRBV7-2	TRBJ2-3	NA	few	CASSSGPGLKDTQYF	TGTGCCAGCAGCTCCGGACCGGGATTAAAAGATACGCAGTATTTT
TRBV18	TRBJ1-5	NA	once	CASSESGDQPQHF	TGTGCCAGCTCCGAGTCCGGGGATCAGCCCCAGCATTTT
TRBV12-3/TRBV12-4	TRBJ2-5	TRBD1	NA	CASSPGTGGRETQYF	TGTGCCAGCAGCCCCGGGACAGGGGGCAGAGAGACCCAGTACTTC
TRBV6-2/TRBV6-3	TRBJ2-1	TRBD2	NA	CASSSRGTVFF	TGTGCCAGCAGTTCGCGGGGGACCGTCTTCTTC
TRBV11-2	TRBJ2-3	TRBD2	NA	CASSHGLAGGPDTQYF	TGTGCCAGCAGCCACGGACTAGCGGGGGGCCCAGATACGCAGTATTTT
TRBV11-2	TRBJ1-1	NA	once	CASSPRRTGGTEAFF	TGTGCCAGCAGCCCGAGGCGTACAGGTGGCACTGAAGCTTTCTTT
TRBV19	TRBJ1-2	NA	NA	CASSFRDGANYGYTF	TGTGCCAGTTCCTTTCGGGACGGCGCTAACTATGGCTACACCTTC
TRBV6-5	TRBJ1-6	NA	NA	CASSLTGTSYNSPLHF	TGTGCCAGCAGTTTAACAGGGACCTCCTATAATTCACCCCTCCACTTT
TRBV19	TRBJ1-1	TRBD1	NA	CASTGEDRGDTEAFF	TGTGCCAGCACCGGGGAGGACAGGGGGGACACTGAAGCTTTCTTT
TRBV5-6	TRBJ2-3	NA	once	CASSPERVGTDTQYF	TGTGCCAGCAGCCCTGAGCGGGTTGGCACAGATACGCAGTATTTT